The 15 T cell receptor beta chains below come from one sample, sequenced in a study of T cell responses to AZD1222 COVID-19 vaccine. Produced via immunoSEQ multiplex PCR; TCRdb's table is partial and in-frame only. The sample shows about 140,000 clones, about 92% of them seen only once. The sample was peripheral blood, taken after recovery from COVID-19. The origin of the receptors is an adult who had recovered from COVID-19.

CDR3 bases: TGTGCCAGCGCCCTGCGGGAGGGCATCTACAATGAGCAGTTCTTC. Amino acids: CASALREGIYNEQFF. The rearrangement joins TRBV6-5 to TRBJ2-1; 9 bases match TRBD2. The junction had 8 bases not matched to a gene; V was cut back by 8 bases and J by 3 bases. The CDR3 length is 15 residues. Germline CDR1 and CDR2: MNHEY and SVGAGI.

This clone was recorded a few times. The chain uses TRBV7-6 and TRBJ2-7; no clear D. V was clipped by 2 bases and J by 6 bases, with 8 bases between them. The CDR3 has 12 residues. From germline, CDR1 is SGHVS and CDR2 FNYEAQ. CDR3 sequence: CASSLPASEQYF. The CDR3 coding sequence is TGTGCCAGCAGCTTACCGGCCTCCGAGCAGTACTTC.

The V gene is TRBV28, the J gene TRBJ1-1; D remains ambiguous. Germline CDR1 reads MDHEN; CDR2 reads SYDVKM. The CDR3 runs 16 residues. Deletions cut 5 bases from V and 5 bases from J, with 21 bases between. The CDR3 DNA sequence: TGTGCCAGCAGTCCCATGAGCCTCAATCGGAAGACTGAAGCTTTCTTT. It translates to CASSPMSLNRKTEAFF. The variable domain in full, completed from reference TRBV28 and TRBJ1-1, reads DVKVTQSSRYLVKRTGEKVFLECVQDMDHENMFWYRQDPGLGLRLIYFSYDVKMKEKGDIPEGYSVSREKKERFSLILESASTNQTSMYLCASSPMSLNRKTEAFFGQGTRLTVV.

The J gene is TRBJ1-5, the V gene TRBV6-5; 8 positions match TRBD1. Trimming cost V 5 bases and J 6 bases; bases outside gene matches: 6. Germline-derived CDR1 and CDR2 are MNHEY and SVGAGI. The length of the CDR3 is 14 residues. The CDR3 nucleotides read TGTGCCAGCAGTCCGGACAGGGCAACTCAGCCCCAGCATTTT. Protein product: CASSPDRATQPQHF.

The chain is built from TRBV28 and TRBJ2-7; 8 nucleotides agree with TRBD1. CDR3 length: 17 residues. The trim removed 3 bases at V and 2 bases at J, leaving 12 bases unmatched. Per germline, CDR1 MDHEN and CDR2 SYDVKM. CDR3 nucleotides: TGTGCCAGCAGTTTCCAAGTCGGGACACAGGGGGCCTACGAGCAGTACTTC. This translates into CASSFQVGTQGAYEQYF. The whole variable domain, filled in from reference TRBV28 and TRBJ2-7, reads DVKVTQSSRYLVKRTGEKVFLECVQDMDHENMFWYRQDPGLGLRLIYFSYDVKMKEKGDIPEGYSVSREKKERFSLILESASTNQTSMYLCASSFQVGTQGAYEQYFGPGTRLTVT.

The chain is built from TRBV10-1 and TRBJ2-3; TRBD2 aligns across 12 bases. Germline CDR1 reads WNHNN; CDR2 reads SYGVQD (reference sequence). The trim removed 6 bases at V and 4 bases at J, leaving 5 bases unmatched. The CDR3 length is 15 residues. The CDR3 loop is CASSSSGRAPDTQYF. The CDR3 bases are TGCGCCAGCAGCTCTAGCGGGAGGGCCCCAGATACGCAGTATTTT.

This rearrangement joins TRBV28 to TRBJ1-2; perhaps TRBD1 as D (5 bases). The V gene lost 5 bases and the J gene lost 0 bases, with 16 bases spanning the gap. Germline CDR1 MDHEN, CDR2 SYDVKM. This CDR3 comprises 16 residues. CDR3 region: CASSQLVRGPNYGYTF. The DNA for the CDR3 is TGTGCCAGCAGTCAATTGGTGCGGGGCCCTAACTATGGCTACACCTTC.

V is TRBV15 and J is TRBJ2-7, with a tentative D call TRBD2 (6 bases). Germline values: CDR1 LNHNV, CDR2 YYDKDF (reference sequence). V was trimmed by 6 bases and J by 0 bases, leaving 9 bases between them. The length of the CDR3 is 13 residues. Here the CDR3 DNA reads TGTGCCACCAGGGCTAGCGACTCCTACGAGCAGTACTTC. This translates into CATRASDSYEQYF.

This chain connects TRBV18 to TRBJ1-2; D call uncertain. V was clipped by 1 base and J by 1 base, with 10 bases between them. Germline V gene lookup returns CDR1 KGHSH and CDR2 LQKENI. The CDR3 spans 15 residues. In DNA form, the CDR3 reads TGTGCCAGCTCACCACGGGAAGGGTTTAACTATGGCTACACCTTC. Its protein is CASSPREGFNYGYTF.

The chain uses TRBV5-4 and TRBJ1-1, with a tentative D call TRBD1 (5 bases). Deletions cut 0 bases from V and 4 bases from J, with 13 bases between. Looked up from germline, CDR1 is SGHNT and CDR2 is YYREEE (reference sequence). CDR3 size: 15 residues. The CDR3, as DNA: TGTGCCAGCAGCTTGGAGGTCGGGGGAGCCACTGAAGCTTTCTTT. It encodes CASSLEVGGATEAFF.

About this clone itself: It is unclear where the CDR3 begins or ends on the DNA, so no DNA is shown, and the CDR3 is as TCRdb lists it. The chain uses TRBV30 and TRBJ2-7; the table gives TRBD1 as D, unverified against the DNA. Germline values: CDR1 GTSNPN, CDR2 SVGIG (reference sequence). The CDR3 length equals 12 residues, ends included. The CDR3 reads CAWSVGTGIYYF.

This chain uses TRBV28 with TRBJ2-3, with D perhaps assigned TRBD1 or TRBD2 (5 bases each). V lost 6 bases to trimming and J lost 2 bases, with 18 bases between them. Germline V gene sequence: CDR1 MDHEN, CDR2 SYDVKM. This CDR3 is 16 amino acids long. CDR3 nucleotides: TGTGCCAGCAGCGATCCCGTGGGGGAGTTCACAGATACGCAGTATTTT. It yields the protein CASSDPVGEFTDTQYF.

The rearrangement uses TRBV5-6 and TRBJ1-2; TRBD1 agrees at 7 bases. V lost 6 bases to trimming and J lost 2 bases; unmatched junction nucleotides: 10. Germline V gives CDR1 SGHDT, CDR2 YYEEEE. This CDR3 comprises 15 residues. The CDR3 loop is CASKPQGIPNYGYTF. The CDR3 nucleotides are TGTGCCAGCAAACCACAGGGGATCCCCAACTATGGCTACACCTTC.

V and J are TRBV19 and TRBJ2-3; possibly TRBD2 for D (7 bases). Trimming shortened V by 1 base and J by 0 bases, and 14 bases separated the two germline ends. Germline V lookup: CDR1 LNHDA, CDR2 SQIVND (reference sequence). This CDR3 is 17 amino acids long. The CDR3 nucleotides read TGTGCCAGTAGTATAGCGGGGGGCACGGGGAGCACAGATACGCAGTATTTT. Encoded protein: CASSIAGGTGSTDTQYF.

The CDR3 loop reads CSVPFDSQETQYF. In DNA, the CDR3 is TGCAGCGTTCCTTTCGACAGCCAAGAGACCCAGTACTTC. The chain links TRBV29-1 to TRBJ2-5; tentative D call: TRBD1 (5 bases). Trimming removed 5 bases at V and 1 base at J, with 11 bases between. CDR3 length: 13 residues. The germline CDR1 and CDR2 sequences are SQVTM and ANQGSEA.